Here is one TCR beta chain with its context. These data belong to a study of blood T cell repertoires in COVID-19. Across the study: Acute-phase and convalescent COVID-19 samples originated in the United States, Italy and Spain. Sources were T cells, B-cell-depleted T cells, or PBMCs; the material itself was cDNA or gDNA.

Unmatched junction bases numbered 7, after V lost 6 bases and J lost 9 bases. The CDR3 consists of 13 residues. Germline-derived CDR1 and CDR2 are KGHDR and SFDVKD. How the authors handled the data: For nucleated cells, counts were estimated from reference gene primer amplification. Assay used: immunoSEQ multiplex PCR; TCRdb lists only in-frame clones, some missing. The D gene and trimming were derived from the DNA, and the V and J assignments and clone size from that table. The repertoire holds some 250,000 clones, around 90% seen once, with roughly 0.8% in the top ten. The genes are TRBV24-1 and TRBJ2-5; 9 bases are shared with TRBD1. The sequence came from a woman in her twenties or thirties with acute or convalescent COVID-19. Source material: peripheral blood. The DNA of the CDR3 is TGTGCCACCAGTCGGGACAGGGCCCTGGCCCAGTACTTC. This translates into CATSRDRALAQYF.